This TCR beta chain was sequenced during a study of cytomegalovirus exposure and HLA in healthy donors. Study conclusions and caveats: Analysis was carried out at a later point, and it linked a missense DCLRE1C variant to TCR beta V- and J-gene trimming. Rarity characterized most TCR sequences, yet some public TCRs appeared in many donors.

V lost 0 bases, J lost 4 bases, and 18 bases lay in between. The CDR3 is made up of 17 amino acids. The germline V gene has CDR1 MRHNA and CDR2 SNTAGT. On this clone itself: Its specificity is not known.

Use of 60 Vbeta and 13 Jbeta primers characterized the PCR. Clones were read by immunoSEQ multiplex PCR, and TCRdb kept only the in-frame ones, dropping some. The sample carries a few hundred thousand clones, about 74% recorded once. The receptor was isolated from a man aged 40-49 years in good health and CMV-seronegative. Sequenced sample: PBMCs. The V call is TRBV6-4, the J call TRBJ1-2, with D possibly matching TRBD1 (6 bases). Here the CDR3 DNA reads TGTGCCAGCAGTGACTCTAAGTCAGGGGAACTACTCTATGGCTACACCTTC. Translation gives CASSDSKSGELLYGYTF.